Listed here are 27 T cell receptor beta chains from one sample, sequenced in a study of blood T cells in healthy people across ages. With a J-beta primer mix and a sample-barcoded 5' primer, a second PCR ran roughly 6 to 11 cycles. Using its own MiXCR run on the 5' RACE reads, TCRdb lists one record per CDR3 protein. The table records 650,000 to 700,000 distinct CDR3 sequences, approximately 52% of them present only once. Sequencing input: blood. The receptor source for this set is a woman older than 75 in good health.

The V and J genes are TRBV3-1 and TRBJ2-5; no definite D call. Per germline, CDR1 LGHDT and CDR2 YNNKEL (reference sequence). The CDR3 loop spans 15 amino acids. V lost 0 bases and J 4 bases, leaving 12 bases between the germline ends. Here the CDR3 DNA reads TGTGCCAGCAGCCAAGAGGCTGGCCCCCTAGAGACCCAGTACTTC. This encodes CASSQEAGPLETQYF.

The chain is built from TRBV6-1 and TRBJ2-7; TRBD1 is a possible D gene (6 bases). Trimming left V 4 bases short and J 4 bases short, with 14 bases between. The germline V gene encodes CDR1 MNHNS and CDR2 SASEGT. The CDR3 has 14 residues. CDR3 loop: CASSARDINYEQYF. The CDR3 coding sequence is TGTGCCAGCAGTGCCCGGGACATAAATTACGAGCAGTACTTC.

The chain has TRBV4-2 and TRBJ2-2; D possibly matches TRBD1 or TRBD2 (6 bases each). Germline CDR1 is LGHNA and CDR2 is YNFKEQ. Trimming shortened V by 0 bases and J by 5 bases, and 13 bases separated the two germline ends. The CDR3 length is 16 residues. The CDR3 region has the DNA TGTGCCAGCAGCCAAGATCGAGGGGGAGGTACCGGGGAGCTGTTTTTT. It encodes CASSQDRGGGTGELFF.

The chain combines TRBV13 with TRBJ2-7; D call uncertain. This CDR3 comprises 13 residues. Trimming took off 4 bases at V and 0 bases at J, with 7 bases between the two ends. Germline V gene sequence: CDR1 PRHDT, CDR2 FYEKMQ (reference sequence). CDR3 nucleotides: TGTGCCAGCAGCTCGACGAGCTCCTACGAGCAGTACTTC. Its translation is CASSSTSSYEQYF.

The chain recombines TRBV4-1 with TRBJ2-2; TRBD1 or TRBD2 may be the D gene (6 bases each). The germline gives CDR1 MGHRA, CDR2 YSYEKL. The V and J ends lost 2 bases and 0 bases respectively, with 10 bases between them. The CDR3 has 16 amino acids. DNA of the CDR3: TGCGCCAGCAGCCAACAGGGGACTGCGAACACCGGGGAGCTGTTTTTT. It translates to CASSQQGTANTGELFF.

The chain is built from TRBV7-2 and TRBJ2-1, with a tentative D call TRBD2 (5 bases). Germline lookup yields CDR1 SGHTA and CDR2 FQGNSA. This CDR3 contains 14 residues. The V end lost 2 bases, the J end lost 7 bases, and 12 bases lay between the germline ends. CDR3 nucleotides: TGTGCCAGCAGCTTAACGCGGGTTCTAAATGAGCAGTTCTTC. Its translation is CASSLTRVLNEQFF.

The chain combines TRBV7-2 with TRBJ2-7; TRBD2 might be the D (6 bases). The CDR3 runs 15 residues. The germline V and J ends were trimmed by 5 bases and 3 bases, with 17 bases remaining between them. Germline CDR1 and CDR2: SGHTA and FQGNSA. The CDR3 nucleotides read TGTGCCAGCAGCCGCCAGGGACTCTACCTCTACGAGCAGTACTTC. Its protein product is CASSRQGLYLYEQYF. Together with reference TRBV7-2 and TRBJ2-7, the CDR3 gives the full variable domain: GAGVSQSPSNKVTEKGKDVELRCDPISGHTALYWYRQSLGQGLEFLIYFQGNSAPDKSGLPSDRFSAERTGGSVSTLTIQRTQQEDSAVYLCASSRQGLYLYEQYFGPGTRLTVT.

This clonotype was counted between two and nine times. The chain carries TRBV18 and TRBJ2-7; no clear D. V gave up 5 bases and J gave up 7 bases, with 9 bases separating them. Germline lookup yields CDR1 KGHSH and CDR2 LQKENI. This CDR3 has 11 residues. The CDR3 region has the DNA TGTGCCAGCTCAAGCCGTGATGAGCAGTACTTC. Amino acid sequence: CASSSRDEQYF.

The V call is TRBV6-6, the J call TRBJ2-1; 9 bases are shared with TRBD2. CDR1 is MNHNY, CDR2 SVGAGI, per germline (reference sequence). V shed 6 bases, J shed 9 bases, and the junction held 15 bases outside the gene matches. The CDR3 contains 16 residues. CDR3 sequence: CASRPSRAGGLSEQFF. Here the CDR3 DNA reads TGTGCCAGCAGACCCTCCCGAGCGGGAGGTTTATCTGAGCAGTTCTTC.

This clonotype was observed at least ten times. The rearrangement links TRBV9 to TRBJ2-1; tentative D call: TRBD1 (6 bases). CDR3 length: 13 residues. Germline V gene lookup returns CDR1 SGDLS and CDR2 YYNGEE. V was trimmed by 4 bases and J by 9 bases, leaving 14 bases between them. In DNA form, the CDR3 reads TGTGCCAGCAGCCAGGACAGCGGCCGTGAGCAGTTCTTC. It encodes CASSQDSGREQFF.

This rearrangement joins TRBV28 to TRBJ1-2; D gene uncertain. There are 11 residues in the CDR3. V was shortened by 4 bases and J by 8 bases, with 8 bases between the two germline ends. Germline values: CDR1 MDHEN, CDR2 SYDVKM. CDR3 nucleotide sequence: TGTGCCAGCAGTTCCCCAGAAGGCTACACCTTC. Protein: CASSSPEGYTF.

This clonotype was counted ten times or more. The CDR3 protein is CASSRVFNSYNEQFF. In DNA form, the CDR3 reads TGTGCCAGCTCACGAGTATTTAACTCCTACAATGAGCAGTTCTTC. The chain joins TRBV18 to TRBJ2-1, with D hard to call. CDR1 and CDR2 from the germline V gene are KGHSH and LQKENI. V was pared by 4 bases and J by 0 bases, with 10 bases between. The CDR3 extends over 15 amino acids.

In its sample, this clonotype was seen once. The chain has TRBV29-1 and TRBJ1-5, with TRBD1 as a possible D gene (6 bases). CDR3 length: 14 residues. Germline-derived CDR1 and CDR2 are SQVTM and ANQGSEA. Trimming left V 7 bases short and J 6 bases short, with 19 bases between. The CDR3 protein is CSAALGDKTQPQHF. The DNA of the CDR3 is TGCAGCGCAGCCTTGGGGGACAAAACTCAGCCCCAGCATTTT.

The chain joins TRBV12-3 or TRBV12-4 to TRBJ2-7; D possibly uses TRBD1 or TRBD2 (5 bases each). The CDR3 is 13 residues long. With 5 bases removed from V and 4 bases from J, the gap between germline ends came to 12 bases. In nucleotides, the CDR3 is TGTGCCAGCAGTCGAGGGGCAGAGTACGAGCAGTACTTC. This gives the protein CASSRGAEYEQYF.

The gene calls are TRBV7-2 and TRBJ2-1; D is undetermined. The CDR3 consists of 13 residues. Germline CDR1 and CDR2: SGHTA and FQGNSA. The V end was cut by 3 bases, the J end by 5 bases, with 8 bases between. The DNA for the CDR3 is TGTGCCAGCAGCTTCAAGGAAGACAATGAGCAGTTCTTC. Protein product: CASSFKEDNEQFF.

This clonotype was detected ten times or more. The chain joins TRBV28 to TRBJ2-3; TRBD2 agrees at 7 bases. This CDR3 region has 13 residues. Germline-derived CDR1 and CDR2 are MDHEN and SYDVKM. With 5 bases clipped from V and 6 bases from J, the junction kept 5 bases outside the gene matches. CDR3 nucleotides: TGTGCCAGCAGTCTGACTAGCCCCGATACGCAGTATTTT. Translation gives CASSLTSPDTQYF.

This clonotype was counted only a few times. CDR3 in amino acids: CASSQVPTDTQYF. The CDR3 DNA is TGTGCCAGCAGCCAAGTCCCCACAGATACGCAGTATTTT. The rearrangement links TRBV3-1 to TRBJ2-3, with D unresolved. From germline, CDR1 is LGHDT and CDR2 YNNKEL (reference sequence). The CDR3 is made up of 13 amino acids. The V and J ends lost 1 base and 2 bases respectively, with 4 bases between them.

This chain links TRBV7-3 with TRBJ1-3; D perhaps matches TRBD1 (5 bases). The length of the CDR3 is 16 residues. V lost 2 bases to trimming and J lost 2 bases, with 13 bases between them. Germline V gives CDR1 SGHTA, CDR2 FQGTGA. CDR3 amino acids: CASSLSGGTAGNTIYF. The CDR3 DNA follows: TGTGCCAGCAGCTTATCGGGCGGGACGGCTGGAAACACCATATATTTT.

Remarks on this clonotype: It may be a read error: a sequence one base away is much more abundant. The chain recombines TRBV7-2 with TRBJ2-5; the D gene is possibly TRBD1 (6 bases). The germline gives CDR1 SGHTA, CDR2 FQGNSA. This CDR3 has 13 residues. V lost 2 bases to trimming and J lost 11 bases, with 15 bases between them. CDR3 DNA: TGTGCCAGCAGCTTACTACAGGGCAATGAGCAGTACTTC. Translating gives CASSLLQGNEQYF.

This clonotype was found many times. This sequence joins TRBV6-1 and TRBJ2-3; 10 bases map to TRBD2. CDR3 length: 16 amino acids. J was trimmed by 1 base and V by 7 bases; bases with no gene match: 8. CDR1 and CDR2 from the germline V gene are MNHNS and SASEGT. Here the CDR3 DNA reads TGTGCCAGCATTCCCCCACTAGCGGGGCGCACAGATACGCAGTATTTT. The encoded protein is CASIPPLAGRTDTQYF.

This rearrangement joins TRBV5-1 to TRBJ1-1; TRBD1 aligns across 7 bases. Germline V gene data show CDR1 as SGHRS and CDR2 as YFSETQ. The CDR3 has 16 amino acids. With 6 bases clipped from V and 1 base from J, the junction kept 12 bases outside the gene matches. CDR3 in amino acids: CASTPTGQGGNTEAFF. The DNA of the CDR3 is TGCGCCAGCACCCCGACTGGGCAGGGGGGGAACACTGAAGCTTTCTTT.

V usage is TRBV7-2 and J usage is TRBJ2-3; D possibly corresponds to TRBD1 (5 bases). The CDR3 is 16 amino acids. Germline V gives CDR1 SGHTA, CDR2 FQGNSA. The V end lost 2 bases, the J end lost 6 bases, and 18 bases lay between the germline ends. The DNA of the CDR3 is TGTGCCAGCAGCTTAAGACAGAAACCTTTTTTTGATACGCAGTATTTT. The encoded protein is CASSLRQKPFFDTQYF.

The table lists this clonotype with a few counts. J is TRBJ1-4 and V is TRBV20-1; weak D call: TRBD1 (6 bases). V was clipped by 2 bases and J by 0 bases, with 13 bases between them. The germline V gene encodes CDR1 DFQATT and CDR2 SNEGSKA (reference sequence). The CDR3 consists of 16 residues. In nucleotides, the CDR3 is TGCAGTGCTAGAATCGGACAGATTGCAACTAATGAAAAACTGTTTTTT. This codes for CSARIGQIATNEKLFF.

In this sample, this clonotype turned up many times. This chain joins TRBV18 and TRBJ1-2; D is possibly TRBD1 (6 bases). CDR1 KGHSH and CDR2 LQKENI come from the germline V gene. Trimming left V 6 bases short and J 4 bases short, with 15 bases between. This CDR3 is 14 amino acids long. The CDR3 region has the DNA TGTGCCAGCTCGTCAGACAGGAGCACCTATGGCTACACCTTC. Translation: CASSSDRSTYGYTF.

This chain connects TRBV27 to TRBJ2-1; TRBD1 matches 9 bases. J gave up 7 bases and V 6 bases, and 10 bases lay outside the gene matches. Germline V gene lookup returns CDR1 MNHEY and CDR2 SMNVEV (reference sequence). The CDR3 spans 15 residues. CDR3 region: CASSRPGQGNNEQFF. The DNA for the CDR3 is TGTGCCAGCAGCCGACCGGGACAGGGCAATAATGAGCAGTTCTTC.

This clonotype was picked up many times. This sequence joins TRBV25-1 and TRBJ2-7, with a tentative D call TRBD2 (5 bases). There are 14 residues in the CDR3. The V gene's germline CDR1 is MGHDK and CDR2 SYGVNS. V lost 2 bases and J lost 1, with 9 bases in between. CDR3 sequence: CASSEAAGSYEQYF. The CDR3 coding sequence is TGTGCCAGCAGTGAAGCGGCGGGTTCCTACGAGCAGTACTTC.

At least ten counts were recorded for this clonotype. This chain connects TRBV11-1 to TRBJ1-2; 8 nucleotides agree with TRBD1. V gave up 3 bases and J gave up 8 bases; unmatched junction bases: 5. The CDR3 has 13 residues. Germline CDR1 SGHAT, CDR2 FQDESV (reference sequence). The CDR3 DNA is TGTGCCAGCAGCTTCCCCGGGACAGGAGGCTACACCTTC. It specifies CASSFPGTGGYTF.